This entry lists 9 T cell receptor beta chains sequenced from one sample in a study of cytomegalovirus exposure and HLA in healthy donors. 13 Jbeta primers and 60 Vbeta primers were used for the PCR. Here immunoSEQ multiplex PCR was the method, and the copy in TCRdb shows in-frame clones only, minus some. Of under 200,000 clones in the sample, approximately 82% were seen once. The source material was PBMCs. All receptors come from a woman in her late teens or twenties in good health and CMV-seronegative.

This rearrangement joins TRBV29-1 to TRBJ1-2, with unresolved D. Trimming took off 3 bases at V and 4 bases at J, with 12 bases between the two ends. The germline V gene has CDR1 SQVTM and CDR2 ANQGSEA. The CDR3 runs 13 residues. The CDR3 sequence is CSVDWQESYGYTF. Here the CDR3 DNA reads TGCAGCGTTGACTGGCAGGAAAGCTATGGCTACACCTTC.

The chain couples TRBV6-5 to TRBJ1-4; TRBD1 aligns across 10 bases. This CDR3 comprises 16 residues. J was trimmed by 7 bases and V by 4 bases; bases with no gene match: 9. Germline V lookup: CDR1 MNHEY, CDR2 SVGAGI. As DNA, the CDR3 is TGTGCCAGCAGTTCCCAACCGGGACAGGGGCCTGAAAAACTGTTTTTT. Encoded protein: CASSSQPGQGPEKLFF.

The V call is TRBV15, the J call TRBJ2-1; D is possibly TRBD1 (7 bases). This CDR3 comprises 11 residues. Germline CDR1 reads LNHNV; CDR2 reads YYDKDF (reference sequence). Trimming took off 8 bases at V and 7 bases at J, with 9 bases between the two ends. CDR3 amino acids: CATQGGNEQFF. Written as DNA, the CDR3 is TGTGCCACCCAGGGGGGAAATGAGCAGTTCTTC.

V and J are TRBV4-3 and TRBJ2-2, with TRBD1 identical over 7 bases. The CDR3 has 15 residues. Trimming cost V 1 base and J 4 bases; bases outside gene matches: 3. From germline, CDR1 is LGHNA and CDR2 YSLEER. CDR3 residues: CASSQGGQFTGELFF. The DNA for the CDR3 is TGCGCCAGCAGCCAAGGGGGACAGTTCACCGGGGAGCTGTTTTTT.

This chain uses TRBV7-2 with TRBJ1-2, with D perhaps TRBD1 (6 bases). The CDR3 runs 14 residues. Trimming took 10 bases from V and 1 from J, leaving 16 bases between them. Germline values: CDR1 SGHTA, CDR2 FQGNSA. The CDR3 region is CATGEGGINYGYTF. The CDR3 DNA reads TGTGCCACCGGTGAAGGGGGTATTAACTATGGCTACACCTTC.

This clone was counted a single time. In DNA, the CDR3 is TGTGCCAGCAAAGAGCAGGGGGCGCTGGCCACTGGAAACACCATATATTTT. This codes for CASKEQGALATGNTIYF. V is TRBV13 and J is TRBJ1-3; TRBD1 matches 8 bases. Losses at the gene ends were 7 bases for V and 2 bases for J; bases not matched to a gene: 13. Germline values: CDR1 PRHDT, CDR2 FYEKMQ (reference sequence). The CDR3 spans 17 residues.

V is TRBV6-5 and J is TRBJ1-6, with unresolved D. V lost 3 bases, J lost 6 bases, and 3 bases lay in between. The CDR3 has 12 amino acids. Germline V gene lookup returns CDR1 MNHEY and CDR2 SVGAGI. The CDR3 protein is CASSYSNSPLHF. For the CDR3, the DNA is TGTGCCAGCAGTTATAGTAATTCACCCCTCCACTTT.

This chain connects TRBV6-1 to TRBJ1-2; D uncertain. V was clipped by 2 bases and J by 5 bases, with 9 bases between them. Germline V gene data show CDR1 as MNHNS and CDR2 as SASEGT. This CDR3 is 13 amino acids long. The CDR3 coding sequence is TGTGCCAGCAGTGAAACGGGAAGATATGGCTACACCTTC. This encodes CASSETGRYGYTF.

V usage is TRBV5-6 and J usage is TRBJ2-1, with D possibly matching TRBD2 (7 bases). The CDR3 is made up of 16 amino acids. Germline V gene data show CDR1 as SGHDT and CDR2 as YYEEEE. V lost 4 bases and J 8 bases, leaving 22 bases between the germline ends. In DNA, the CDR3 is TGTGCCAGCAGCCTGCGGGGGCGTGGAAAAAGCCATGAGCAGTTCTTC. It yields the protein CASSLRGRGKSHEQFF. The full variable domain, completed using reference TRBV5-6 and TRBJ2-1, is DAGVTQSPTHLIKTRGQQVTLRCSPKSGHDTVSWYQQALGQGPQFIFQYYEEEERQRGNFPDRFSGHQFPNYSSELNVNALLLGDSALYLCASSLRGRGKSHEQFFGPGTRLTVL.